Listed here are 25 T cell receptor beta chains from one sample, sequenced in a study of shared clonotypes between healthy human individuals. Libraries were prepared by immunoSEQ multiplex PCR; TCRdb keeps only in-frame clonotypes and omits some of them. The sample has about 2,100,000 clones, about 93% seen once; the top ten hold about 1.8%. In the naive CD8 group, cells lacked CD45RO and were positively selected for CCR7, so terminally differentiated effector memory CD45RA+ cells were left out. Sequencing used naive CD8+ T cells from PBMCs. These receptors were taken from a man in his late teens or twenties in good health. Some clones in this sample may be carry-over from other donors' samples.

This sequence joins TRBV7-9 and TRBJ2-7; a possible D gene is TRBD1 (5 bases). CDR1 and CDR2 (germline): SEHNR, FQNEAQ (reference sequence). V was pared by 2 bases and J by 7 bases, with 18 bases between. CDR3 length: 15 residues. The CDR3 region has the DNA TGTGCCAGCAGCTTACCGTCGCAGGCAGGGCCGGAGCAGTACTTC. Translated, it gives CASSLPSQAGPEQYF.

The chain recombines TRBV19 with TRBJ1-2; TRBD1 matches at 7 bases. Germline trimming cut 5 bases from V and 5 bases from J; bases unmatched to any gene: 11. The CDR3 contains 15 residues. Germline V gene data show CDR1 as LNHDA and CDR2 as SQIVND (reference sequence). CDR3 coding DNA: TGTGCCAGTAGTGTCTTCTCGACAGGGCGGTATGGCTACACCTTC. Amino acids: CASSVFSTGRYGYTF.

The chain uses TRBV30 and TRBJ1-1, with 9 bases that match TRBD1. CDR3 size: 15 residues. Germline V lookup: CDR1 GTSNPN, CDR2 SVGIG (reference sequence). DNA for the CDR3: TGTGCTGTAGAGACCGGGACAGGGAAAACGACTGAAGCTTTCTTT. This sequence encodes CAVETGTGKTTEAFF.

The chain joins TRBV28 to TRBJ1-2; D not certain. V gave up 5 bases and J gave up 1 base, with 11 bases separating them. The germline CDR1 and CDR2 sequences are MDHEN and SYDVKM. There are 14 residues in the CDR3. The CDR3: CASSPVTDNYGYTF. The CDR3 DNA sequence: TGTGCCAGCAGTCCGGTCACAGATAACTATGGCTACACCTTC.

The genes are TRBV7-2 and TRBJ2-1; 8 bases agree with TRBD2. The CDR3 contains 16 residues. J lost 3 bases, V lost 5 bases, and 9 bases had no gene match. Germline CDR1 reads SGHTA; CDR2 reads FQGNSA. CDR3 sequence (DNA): TGTGCCAGCAGCCCGGGACTAGATCCTTTCTACAATGAGCAGTTCTTC. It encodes CASSPGLDPFYNEQFF.

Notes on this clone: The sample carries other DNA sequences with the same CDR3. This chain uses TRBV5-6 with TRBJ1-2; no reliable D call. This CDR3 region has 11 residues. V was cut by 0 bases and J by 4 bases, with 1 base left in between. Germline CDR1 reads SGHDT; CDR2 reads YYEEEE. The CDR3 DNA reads TGTGCCAGCAGCTTGGGCTATGGCTACACCTTC. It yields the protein CASSLGYGYTF.

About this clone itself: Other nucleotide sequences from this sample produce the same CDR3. DNA of the CDR3: TGTGCCAGCAGTTTATCCAGCGGGAGTTCCTACAATGAGCAGTTCTTC. Amino acids: CASSLSSGSSYNEQFF. The J gene is TRBJ2-1, the V gene TRBV27, with TRBD2 identical over 8 bases. This CDR3 has 16 amino acids. Trimming removed 0 bases from V and 1 base from J; junction bases left unmatched: 2. Per the germline V gene, CDR1 is MNHEY and CDR2 is SMNVEV (reference sequence).

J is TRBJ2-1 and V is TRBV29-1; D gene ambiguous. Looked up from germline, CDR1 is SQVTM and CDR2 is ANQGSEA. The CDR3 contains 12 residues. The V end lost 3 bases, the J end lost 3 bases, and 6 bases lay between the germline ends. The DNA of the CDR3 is TGCAGCGTTGAGTACTTCTACAATGAGCAGTTCTTC. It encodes CSVEYFYNEQFF.

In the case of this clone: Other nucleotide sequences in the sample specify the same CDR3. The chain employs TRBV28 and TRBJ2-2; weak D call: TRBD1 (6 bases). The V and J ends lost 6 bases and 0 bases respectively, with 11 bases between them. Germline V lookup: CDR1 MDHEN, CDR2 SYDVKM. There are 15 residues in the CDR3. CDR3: CASSLGTTNTGELFF. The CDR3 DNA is TGTGCCAGCAGCCTCGGGACAACGAACACCGGGGAGCTGTTTTTT.

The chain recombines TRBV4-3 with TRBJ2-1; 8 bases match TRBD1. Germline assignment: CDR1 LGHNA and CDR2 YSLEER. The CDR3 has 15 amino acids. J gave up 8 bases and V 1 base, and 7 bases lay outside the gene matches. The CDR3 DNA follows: TGCGCCAGCAGCCAAGGACAGGGGCCCCCGGATGAGCAGTTCTTC. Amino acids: CASSQGQGPPDEQFF.

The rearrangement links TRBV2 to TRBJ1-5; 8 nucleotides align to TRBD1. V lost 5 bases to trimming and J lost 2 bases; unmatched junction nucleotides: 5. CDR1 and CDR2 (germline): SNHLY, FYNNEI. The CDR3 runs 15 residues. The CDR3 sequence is CASSTGGRGNQPQHF. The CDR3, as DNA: TGTGCCAGCAGTACAGGGGGAAGGGGCAATCAGCCCCAGCATTTT.

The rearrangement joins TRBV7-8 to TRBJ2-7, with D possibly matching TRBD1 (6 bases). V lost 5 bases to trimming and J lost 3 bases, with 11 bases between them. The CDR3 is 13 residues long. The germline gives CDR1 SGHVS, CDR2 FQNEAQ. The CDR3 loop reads CASSRRTDYEQYF. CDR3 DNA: TGTGCCAGCAGCAGACGGACAGACTACGAGCAGTACTTC.

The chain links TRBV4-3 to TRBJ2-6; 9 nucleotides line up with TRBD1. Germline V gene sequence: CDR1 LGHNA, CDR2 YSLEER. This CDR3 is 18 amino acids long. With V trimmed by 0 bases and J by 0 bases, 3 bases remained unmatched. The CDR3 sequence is CASSQDGTGSSGANVLTF. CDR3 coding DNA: TGCGCCAGCAGCCAAGATGGGACAGGGAGCTCTGGGGCCAACGTCCTGACTTTC.

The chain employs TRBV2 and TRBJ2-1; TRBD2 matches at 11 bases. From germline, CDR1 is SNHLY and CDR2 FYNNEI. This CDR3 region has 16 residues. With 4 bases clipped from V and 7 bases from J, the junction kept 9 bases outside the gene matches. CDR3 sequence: CASSAGSGRGSNEQFF. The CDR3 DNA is TGTGCCAGCAGTGCAGGTAGCGGGAGGGGTTCGAATGAGCAGTTCTTC.

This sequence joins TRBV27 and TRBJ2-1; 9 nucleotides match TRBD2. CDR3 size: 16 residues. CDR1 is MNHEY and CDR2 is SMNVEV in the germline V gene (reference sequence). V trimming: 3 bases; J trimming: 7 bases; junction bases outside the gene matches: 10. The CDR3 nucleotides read TGTGCCAGCAGTTTCAGGGCGGGAGGGTCTGGGAATGAGCAGTTCTTC. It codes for CASSFRAGGSGNEQFF.

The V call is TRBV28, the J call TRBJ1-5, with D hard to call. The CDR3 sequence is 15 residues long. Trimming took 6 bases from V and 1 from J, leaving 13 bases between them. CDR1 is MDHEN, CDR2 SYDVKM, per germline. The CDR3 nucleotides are TGTGCCAGCAGCGGGTTTCTTAGGAGCAATCAGCCCCAGCATTTT. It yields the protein CASSGFLRSNQPQHF.

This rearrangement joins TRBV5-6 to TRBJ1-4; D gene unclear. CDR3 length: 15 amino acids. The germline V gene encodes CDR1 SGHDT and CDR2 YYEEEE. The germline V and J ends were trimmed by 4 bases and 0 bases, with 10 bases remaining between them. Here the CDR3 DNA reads TGTGCCAGCAGCCCGACGGTTGCAACTAATGAAAAACTGTTTTTT. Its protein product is CASSPTVATNEKLFF. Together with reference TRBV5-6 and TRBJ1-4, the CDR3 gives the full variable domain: DAGVTQSPTHLIKTRGQQVTLRCSPKSGHDTVSWYQQALGQGPQFIFQYYEEEERQRGNFPDRFSGHQFPNYSSELNVNALLLGDSALYLCASSPTVATNEKLFFGSGTQLSVL.

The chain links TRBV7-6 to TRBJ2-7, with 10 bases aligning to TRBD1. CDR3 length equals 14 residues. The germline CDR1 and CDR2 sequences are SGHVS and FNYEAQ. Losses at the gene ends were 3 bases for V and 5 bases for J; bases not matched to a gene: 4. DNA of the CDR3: TGTGCCAGCAGCTTGACAGGGGGCGGAAACGAGCAGTACTTC. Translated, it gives CASSLTGGGNEQYF.

DNA of the CDR3: TGCGCCAGCAGCCAGTCTAGCGGGAGCGACACCGGGGAGCTGTTTTTT. It yields the protein CASSQSSGSDTGELFF. The chain carries TRBV5-1 and TRBJ2-2; 10 bases are a match to TRBD2. The CDR3 is 16 amino acids. In germline, CDR1 is SGHRS, CDR2 YFSETQ. Trimming cost V 4 bases and J 3 bases; bases outside gene matches: 6.

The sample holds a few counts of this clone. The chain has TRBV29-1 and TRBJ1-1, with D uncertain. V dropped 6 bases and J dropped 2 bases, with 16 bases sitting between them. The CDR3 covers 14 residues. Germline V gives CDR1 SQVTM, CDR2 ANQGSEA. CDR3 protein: CSVHTGLLNTEAFF. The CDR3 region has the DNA TGCAGCGTGCATACCGGGCTCCTTAACACTGAAGCTTTCTTT.

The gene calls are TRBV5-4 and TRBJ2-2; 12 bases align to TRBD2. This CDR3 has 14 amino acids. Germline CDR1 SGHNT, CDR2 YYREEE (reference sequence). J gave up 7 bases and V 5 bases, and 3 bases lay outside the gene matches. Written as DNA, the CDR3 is TGTGCCAGCAGGACTAGCGGGAGTATCGGGGAGCTGTTTTTT. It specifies CASRTSGSIGELFF.

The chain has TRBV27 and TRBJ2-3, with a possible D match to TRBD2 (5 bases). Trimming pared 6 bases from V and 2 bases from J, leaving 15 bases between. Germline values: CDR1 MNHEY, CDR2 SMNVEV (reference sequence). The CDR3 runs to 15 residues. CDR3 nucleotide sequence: TGTGCCAGCAGACGATGGACCCGGGACACAGATACGCAGTATTTT. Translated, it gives CASRRWTRDTDTQYF.

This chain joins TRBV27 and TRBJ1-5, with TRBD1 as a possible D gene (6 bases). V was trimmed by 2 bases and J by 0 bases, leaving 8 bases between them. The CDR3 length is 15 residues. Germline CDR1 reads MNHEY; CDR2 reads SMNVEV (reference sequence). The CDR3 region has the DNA TGTGCCAGCAGTTTACAGGGGCATAGCAATCAGCCCCAGCATTTT. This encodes CASSLQGHSNQPQHF.

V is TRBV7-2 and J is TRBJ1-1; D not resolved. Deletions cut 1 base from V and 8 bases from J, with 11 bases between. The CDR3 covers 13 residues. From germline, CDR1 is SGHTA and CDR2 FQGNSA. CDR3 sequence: CASSLVTRKEAFF. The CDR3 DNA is TGTGCCAGCAGCTTAGTTACACGGAAAGAAGCTTTCTTT.

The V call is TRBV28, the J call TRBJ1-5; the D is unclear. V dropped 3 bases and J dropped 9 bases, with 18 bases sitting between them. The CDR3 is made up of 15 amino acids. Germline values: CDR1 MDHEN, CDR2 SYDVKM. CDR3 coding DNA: TGTGCCAGCAGTTTCGAAGGACGGGGAGAATTGCCCCAGCATTTT. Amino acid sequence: CASSFEGRGELPQHF.